Following are 10 T cell receptor beta chains from one sample sequenced in a study of cytomegalovirus exposure and HLA in healthy donors. The PCR made use of 60 Vbeta and 13 Jbeta primers. Clones were read by immunoSEQ multiplex PCR, and TCRdb kept only the in-frame ones, dropping some. In total, the table holds 30,000 to 40,000 clones. Sequencing was done on a sample of PBMCs. The source of these receptors is a woman aged 40 to 50 in good health and CMV-seropositive.

The V gene is TRBV6-1, the J gene TRBJ1-1; D unclear. The ends were cut back, 8 bases at V and 1 base at J, with 2 bases in the middle. CDR1 and CDR2 (germline): MNHNS, SASEGT. The CDR3 is made up of 10 amino acids. The CDR3 DNA sequence: TGTGCCAGCCGGAACACTGAAGCTTTCTTT. It translates to CASRNTEAFF.

The V and J genes are TRBV6-5 and TRBJ2-7; 8 nucleotides align to TRBD2. The CDR3 runs to 15 residues. Losses at the gene ends were 5 bases for V and 0 bases for J; bases not matched to a gene: 6. Germline V gene lookup returns CDR1 MNHEY and CDR2 SVGAGI. In DNA, the CDR3 is TGTGCCAGCAGTGTCTTAGCGGGATACTCCTACGAGCAGTACTTC. This translates into CASSVLAGYSYEQYF.

The chain uses TRBV6-1 and TRBJ1-3, with 7 bases that match TRBD1. The germline V gene has CDR1 MNHNS and CDR2 SASEGT. The CDR3 runs to 12 residues. V was pared by 3 bases and J by 10 bases, with 3 bases of the junction left unmatched. CDR3 sequence reads: CASSDQGVTIYF. CDR3 sequence (DNA): TGTGCCAGCAGTGACCAGGGGGTGACCATATATTTT.

The genes are TRBV4-2 and TRBJ1-5; a weak D match, TRBD1 (6 bases). Germline values: CDR1 LGHNA, CDR2 YNFKEQ. V was cut by 0 bases and J by 4 bases, with 16 bases left in between. The CDR3 consists of 17 residues. CDR3 loop: CASSQDVGGGGNQPQHF. The CDR3 DNA sequence: TGTGCCAGCAGCCAAGATGTGGGGGGAGGGGGGAATCAGCCCCAGCATTTT.

The chain's CDR3 is CASSLRGGAAFF. The DNA for the CDR3 is TGTGCCAGCAGCTTGAGGGGGGGCGCAGCTTTCTTT. V and J are TRBV5-4 and TRBJ1-1; a possible D gene is TRBD1 (6 bases). The CDR3 consists of 12 residues. The V and J ends lost 1 base and 10 bases respectively, with 11 bases between them. Germline assignment: CDR1 SGHNT and CDR2 YYREEE (reference sequence). Drawing the rest from reference TRBV5-4 and TRBJ1-1, the complete variable domain is ETGVTQSPTHLIKTRGQQVTLRCSSQSGHNTVSWYQQALGQGPQFIFQYYREEENGRGNFPPRFSGLQFPNYSSELNVNALELDDSALYLCASSLRGGAAFFGQGTRLTVV.

The rearrangement links TRBV7-3 to TRBJ2-3; TRBD2 might be the D (5 bases). Trimming pared 5 bases from V and 6 bases from J, leaving 15 bases between. This CDR3 contains 14 residues. Germline CDR1 and CDR2: SGHTA and FQGTGA. Written as DNA, the CDR3 is TGTGCCAGCAGCGCCATTCCTAGCTCCGATACGCAGTATTTT. Translated: CASSAIPSSDTQYF.

V gene TRBV6-1 combines with J gene TRBJ2-7; 8 bases line up with TRBD2. Germline assignment: CDR1 MNHNS and CDR2 SASEGT. The CDR3 extends over 14 amino acids. V trimming: 8 bases; J trimming: 0 bases; junction bases outside the gene matches: 6. CDR3 DNA sequence: TGTGCCAGCGATCTCGCGGGAGGCTCCTACGAGCAGTACTTC. It specifies CASDLAGGSYEQYF.

This rearrangement joins TRBV4-2 to TRBJ1-1, with no clear D. The germline V gene encodes CDR1 LGHNA and CDR2 YNFKEQ. CDR3 length: 14 amino acids. Trimming pared 4 bases from V and 6 bases from J, leaving 15 bases between. The CDR3 sequence: CASSRFGESAEAFF. The CDR3 nucleotides are TGTGCCAGCAGCCGCTTCGGTGAGAGCGCTGAAGCTTTCTTT.

The J gene is TRBJ2-2, the V gene TRBV19, with 9 bases identical to TRBD1. The germline V gene encodes CDR1 LNHDA and CDR2 SQIVND (reference sequence). V dropped 5 bases and J dropped 3; count of bases not matched to a gene: 4. The CDR3 runs 15 residues. CDR3 loop: CASSLWTGDTGELFF. The CDR3 DNA reads TGTGCCAGTAGTCTTTGGACAGGGGACACCGGGGAGCTGTTTTTT. The whole variable domain, remainder taken from reference TRBV19 and TRBJ2-2, is DGGITQSPKYLFRKEGQNVTLSCEQNLNHDAMYWYRQDPGQGLRLIYYSQIVNDFQKGDIAEGYSVSREKKESFPLTVTSAQKNPTAFYLCASSLWTGDTGELFFGEGSRLTVL.

V is TRBV10-2 and J is TRBJ1-2; 8 bases are a match to TRBD1. The CDR3 runs to 13 residues. CDR1 and CDR2 from the germline V gene are WSHSY and SAAADI. V was pared by 8 bases and J by 8 bases, with 10 bases of the junction left unmatched. CDR3 sequence (DNA): TGCGCCAGCGGGCCACAGGGGGAGGGAGGCTACACCTTC. Amino acids: CASGPQGEGGYTF.